This T cell receptor (beta chain) is drawn from a study of identical twins. This clonotype was seen a few times. TCRdb independently ran MiXCR on the 5' RACE reads; one entry per CDR3 protein. Found here are about 900,000 distinct CDR3 sequences, about 12% of them singletons; the top ten hold around 1.5%. The germline V gene encodes CDR1 SGHVS and CDR2 FQNEAQ. CDR3 size: 14 residues. V shed 1 base and J shed 2 bases, with 9 bases lying between them. The data also belong to a second study, concerning yellow fever vaccine responses in identical twins. As that report states: Twins' T cell vaccine responses reportedly looked partly convergent, partly personalized.

The sequenced material came from PBMCs. This receptor was obtained from a young woman in good health. J is TRBJ2-7 and V is TRBV7-8; D gene uncertain. This chain's CDR3 is CASSLEPGTYEQYV. The CDR3 DNA is TGTGCCAGCAGCTTAGAACCCGGAACCTACGAGCAGTACGTC.